This T cell receptor beta chain was found in a study of shared clonotypes between healthy human individuals. TCRdb keeps only in-frame clones here, not all; method: immunoSEQ multiplex PCR. The repertoire holds roughly 720,000 clones, with 90% as singletons. The CDR3 runs to 13 residues. Germline assignment: CDR1 MNHEY and CDR2 SVGAGI. Trimming pared 8 bases from V and 3 bases from J, leaving 13 bases between. In CD8 memory, CD45RO+ cells were put together with CCR7-negative CD45RA+ TemRA cells. The sequencing sample was made of memory CD8+ T cells from PBMCs. Subset reported: CD45RO+ cells pooled with CCR7-negative TemRA cells. The V and J genes are TRBV6-5 and TRBJ1-2; no clear D. This receptor was identified in a man younger than 35 in good health. Some clones in this sample may be carry-over from other donors' samples. CDR3 loop: CASPHCGYYGYTF. The DNA of the CDR3 is TGTGCCAGCCCTCACTGCGGCTACTATGGCTACACCTTC.